These 30 T cell receptor beta chains share one sample of origin, sequenced in a study of read filtering for tumor transcriptome and immune sequencing. Molecular barcoded adaptors covering alpha/delta and beta/gamma chains were used on 400 to 450 ng RNA. TCRdb independently ran MiXCR on the reads; one entry per CDR3 protein. Among over 45,000 distinct CDR3 sequences listed, 20% were seen once. The sample comprised a population of CD138-negative cells sorted from bone marrow. Receptors originate from a donor aged 40 or older with multiple myeloma.

The chain uses TRBV27 and TRBJ2-3, with 13 bases fitting TRBD2. Trimming at V came to 0 bases and at J to 2 bases, leaving 23 bases not matched to a gene. In germline, CDR1 is MNHEY, CDR2 SMNVEV (reference sequence). The CDR3 is 24 residues long. In nucleotides, the CDR3 is TGTGCCAGCAGTTTATCGCCGGGACAGGGGCGGACTAGCGGGAGCCCAAGAGACACAGATACGCAGTATTTT. It specifies CASSLSPGQGRTSGSPRDTDTQYF.

This clonotype appeared a few times. The J gene is TRBJ1-2, the V gene TRBV19, with 8 nucleotides matching TRBD1. Germline CDR1 LNHDA, CDR2 SQIVND (reference sequence). The CDR3 extends over 15 amino acids. V lost 5 bases, J lost 0 bases, and 5 bases stayed unmatched. The CDR3 sequence: CASSSGQEANYGYTF. DNA for the CDR3: TGTGCCAGTAGTTCGGGACAGGAAGCTAACTATGGCTACACCTTC.

This clonotype occurred a few times. This rearrangement joins TRBV10-3 to TRBJ2-1; 8 positions match TRBD2. Germline V gene data show CDR1 as ENHRY and CDR2 as SYGVKD. CDR3 size: 14 residues. The V gene end was trimmed by 6 bases and the J gene end by 4 bases; junction bases not matched to a gene: 5. CDR3 in DNA: TGTGCCATCAGGCCTAGCGGGCTTTACAATGAGCAGTTCTTC. This translates into CAIRPSGLYNEQFF.

The chain couples TRBV7-2 to TRBJ2-3; 7 positions agree with TRBD2. V gave up 1 base and J gave up 4 bases; unmatched junction bases: 8. This CDR3 spans 16 amino acids. Germline V lookup: CDR1 SGHTA, CDR2 FQGNSA. CDR3 residues: CASSLVAGVQPDTQYF. In DNA, the CDR3 is TGTGCCAGCAGCTTAGTTGCGGGAGTTCAACCAGATACGCAGTATTTT.

V usage is TRBV7-2 and J usage is TRBJ2-3; 7 bases match TRBD2. The length of the CDR3 is 15 residues. Germline trimming cut 6 bases from V and 3 bases from J; bases unmatched to any gene: 9. Germline CDR1 SGHTA, CDR2 FQGNSA. CDR3 DNA sequence: TGTGCCAGCAGGGCAGCGGCGGGAGTGACAGATACGCAGTATTTT. Its translation: CASRAAAGVTDTQYF. Variable domain in full (rest from reference TRBV7-2 and TRBJ2-3): GAGVSQSPSNKVTEKGKDVELRCDPISGHTALYWYRQSLGQGLEFLIYFQGNSAPDKSGLPSDRFSAERTGGSVSTLTIQRTQQEDSAVYLCASRAAAGVTDTQYFGPGTRLTVL.

The table lists this clonotype with many counts. The V and J genes are TRBV14 and TRBJ2-1, with D maybe TRBD2 (6 bases). Germline V gene sequence: CDR1 SGHDN, CDR2 FVKESK. V lost 2 bases, J lost 5 bases, and 10 bases lay in between. The CDR3 consists of 14 residues. The CDR3 loop is CASSQLAIDNEQFF. In DNA, the CDR3 is TGTGCCAGCAGCCAACTAGCGATAGACAATGAGCAGTTCTTC.

In regard to this clonotype: A much larger clonotype is one base distant, so this may be a read error. This is likely a read error, given that the CDR3 carries no conserved phenylalanine or tryptophan at its end. The rearrangement uses TRBV20-1 and TRBJ2-1; D remains unclear. There are 11 residues in the CDR3. Germline values: CDR1 DFQATT, CDR2 SNEGSKA (reference sequence). V was trimmed by 6 bases and J by 5 bases, leaving 8 bases between them. The chain's CDR3 is CSASDNNEQFL. In DNA, the CDR3 is TGCAGTGCGAGCGACAACAATGAGCAGTTCCTC.

This clonotype was counted ten times or more. J is TRBJ2-1 and V is TRBV6-2 or TRBV6-3; TRBD2 aligns across 8 bases. Germline lookup yields CDR1 MNHEY and CDR2 SVGEGT. J was trimmed by 6 bases and V by 5 bases; bases with no gene match: 6. The CDR3 contains 14 residues. CDR3 region: CASSPGTRTNEQFF. In nucleotides, the CDR3 is TGTGCCAGCAGTCCCGGGACTAGAACCAATGAGCAGTTCTTC.

In the case of this clonotype: A much larger clone differs by one base, so this may be a read error. The chain uses TRBV5-5 and TRBJ2-1; no clear D. The length of the CDR3 is 15 residues. CDR1 and CDR2 (germline): SGHKS, YYEKEE (reference sequence). V was pared by 0 bases and J by 0 bases, with 7 bases between. CDR3 DNA: TGTGCCAGCAGCTTGGTGGGCCGCTCCTACAATGAGCAGTTCTTC. It specifies CASSLVGRSYNEQFF. Based on the CDR3 plus reference TRBV5-5 and TRBJ2-1, the full variable domain is DAGVTQSPTHLIKTRGQQVTLRCSPISGHKSVSWYQQVLGQGPQFIFQYYEKEERGRGNFPDRFSARQFPNYSSELNVNALLLGDSALYLCASSLVGRSYNEQFFGPGTRLTVL.

This clonotype was seen repeatedly, ten times or more. The CDR3 spells CASSSGAVTNTEAFF. The CDR3 nucleotides are TGCGCCAGCAGCTCGGGGGCCGTGACGAACACTGAAGCTTTCTTT. This chain connects TRBV5-1 to TRBJ1-1, with a weak D call TRBD1 (6 bases). Germline V gene lookup returns CDR1 SGHRS and CDR2 YFSETQ. Trimming removed 3 bases from V and 1 base from J, with 13 bases in between. The CDR3 is 15 residues long.

This clonotype was counted many times. V is TRBV5-4 and J is TRBJ1-6; D not resolved. The CDR3 spans 15 residues. V was trimmed by 0 bases and J by 5 bases, leaving 9 bases between them. Germline CDR1 is SGHNT and CDR2 is YYREEE (reference sequence). CDR3 protein: CASSLGTGNNSPLHF. In DNA, the CDR3 is TGTGCCAGCAGCTTGGGGACGGGCAATAATTCACCCCTCCACTTT.

This clonotype was seen many times. J is TRBJ2-5 and V is TRBV29-1, with 8 bases that match TRBD2. This CDR3 contains 17 residues. The V gene end was trimmed by 0 bases and the J gene end by 0 bases; junction bases not matched to a gene: 9. Germline lookup yields CDR1 SQVTM and CDR2 ANQGSEA. CDR3 residues: CSVEDLWASGHQETQYF. The CDR3 region has the DNA TGCAGCGTTGAAGATCTTTGGGCTAGCGGGCACCAAGAGACCCAGTACTTC.

As for this clonotype: The CDR3 does not close with the conserved phenylalanine or tryptophan, likely indicating a read error. The chain couples TRBV12-3 or TRBV12-4 to TRBJ1-5; D gene ambiguous. Between the trimmed V and J ends, which lost 3 bases and 5 bases, there was a span of 5 bases. The CDR3 sequence is 12 residues long. The chain's CDR3 is CASSFSDQPQHL. DNA of the CDR3: TGTGCCAGCAGTTTCTCCGATCAGCCCCAGCATCTT.

This clonotype was recorded many times. The chain joins TRBV6-2 or TRBV6-3 to TRBJ2-2, with no clear D. The CDR3 is 12 residues long. The V and J ends lost 8 bases and 5 bases respectively, with 9 bases between them. Germline lookup yields CDR1 MNHEY and CDR2 SVGEGT. The CDR3: CASALQTGELFF. The CDR3 DNA reads TGTGCCAGCGCCCTTCAAACCGGGGAGCTGTTTTTT.

Of note for this clonotype: A much more abundant neighbour one base away suggests this may be a read error. The chain links TRBV2 to TRBJ2-1; no clear D gene. From germline, CDR1 is SNHLY and CDR2 FYNNEI. Trimming took 11 bases from V and 9 from J, leaving 14 bases between them. The CDR3 has 11 amino acids. The CDR3 sequence is CARNGASEQFF. CDR3 sequence (DNA): TGTGCCCGCAATGGCGCAAGTGAGCAGTTCTTC.

V gene TRBV4-2 combines with J gene TRBJ2-1; 9 nucleotides line up with TRBD1. The CDR3 runs to 16 residues. Germline V gene sequence: CDR1 LGHNA, CDR2 YNFKEQ. J lost 7 bases, V lost 1 base, and 8 bases had no gene match. CDR3 sequence reads: CASSQGPGQGNNEQFF. The CDR3 nucleotides read TGTGCCAGCAGCCAAGGTCCGGGACAGGGTAATAATGAGCAGTTCTTC.

This clonotype appeared many times. This chain connects TRBV28 to TRBJ2-3, with TRBD2 as a possible D gene (6 bases). Germline CDR1 is MDHEN and CDR2 is SYDVKM. This CDR3 is built from 17 residues. V was clipped by 1 base and J by 3 bases, with 17 bases between them. CDR3 amino acids: CASSLSAPAGGTDTQYF. Here the CDR3 DNA reads TGTGCCAGCAGTTTATCCGCCCCGGCTGGGGGGACAGATACGCAGTATTTT.

This clonotype was seen repeatedly, ten times or more. The CDR3 DNA follows: TGTGCCAGCAGTGCGCCTAGCGGAGTACTGGGGCAGTACTTC. It yields the protein CASSAPSGVLGQYF. The chain has TRBV28 and TRBJ2-7, with TRBD2 matching 7 bases. The trim removed 5 bases at V and 9 bases at J, leaving 13 bases unmatched. CDR3 size: 14 residues. Germline CDR1 MDHEN, CDR2 SYDVKM.

This clonotype showed up many times. The CDR3, as DNA: TGTGCCATCAGTGATTCCCGGGGTGCAGATACGCAGTATTTT. Translated: CAISDSRGADTQYF. J is TRBJ2-3 and V is TRBV10-3; a weak D match, TRBD2 (5 bases). This CDR3 is 14 amino acids long. Germline values: CDR1 ENHRY, CDR2 SYGVKD. Trimming stripped 3 bases from V and 4 bases from J, with 11 bases between.

Details on this clonotype: The germline gene is not matched at one end of the junction; a read error may be the cause. The chain is built from TRBV20-1 and TRBJ2-4; 7 bases line up with TRBD1. Germline loops: CDR1 DFQATT, CDR2 SNEGSKA (reference sequence). The CDR3 has 14 amino acids. The CDR3 sequence: CSARDKGAKNIQHF. DNA for the CDR3: TGCAGTGCTAGAGATAAGGGGGCCAAAAACATTCAGCACTTC.

J is TRBJ2-5 and V is TRBV6-2 or TRBV6-3, with 12 positions matching TRBD2. V was pared by 5 bases and J by 4 bases, with 8 bases of the junction left unmatched. This CDR3 is built from 16 residues. Germline CDR1 and CDR2: MNHEY and SVGEGT. The CDR3 reads CASSLTGLAGSETQYF. The CDR3 coding sequence is TGTGCCAGCAGTCTCACTGGACTAGCGGGATCAGAGACCCAGTACTTC.

This clonotype has a count of ten or more. The chain has TRBV10-3 and TRBJ2-1; 8 bases align to TRBD2. The CDR3 covers 13 residues. After removal of 6 bases from V and 10 bases from J, the junction contained 8 bases not matched to a gene. Germline V lookup: CDR1 ENHRY, CDR2 SYGVKD. The CDR3 DNA sequence: TGTGCCATCAGGGGACTAGATTTGTCCGAGCAGTTCTTC. Its translation: CAIRGLDLSEQFF.

The V gene is TRBV5-1, the J gene TRBJ1-4, with D unclear. The V end was cut by 3 bases, the J end by 8 bases, with 17 bases between. CDR3 size: 15 residues. CDR1 is SGHRS, CDR2 YFSETQ, per germline. CDR3 nucleotides: TGCGCCAGCAGCTGTGACATCGGGGTGAACGAAAAACTGTTTTTT. Amino acid sequence: CASSCDIGVNEKLFF.

This clonotype was observed at least ten times. This rearrangement joins TRBV6-2 or TRBV6-3 to TRBJ2-7; 10 bases are a match to TRBD2. The CDR3 consists of 15 residues. The junction had 6 bases not matched to a gene; V was cut back by 2 bases and J by 5 bases. Per germline, CDR1 MNHEY and CDR2 SVGEGT. For the CDR3, the DNA is TGTGCCAGCAGTTACGGAGTAGCGGGAGGCCACGAGCAGTACTTC. It encodes CASSYGVAGGHEQYF.

In its sample, this clonotype was seen many times. The chain employs TRBV30 and TRBJ1-1, with 8 bases lining up with TRBD1. From germline, CDR1 is GTSNPN and CDR2 SVGIG (reference sequence). CDR3 length: 13 residues. Trimming cost V 2 bases and J 3 bases; bases outside gene matches: 2. The DNA of the CDR3 is TGTGCCTGGAGTACACAGGGGGACACTGAAGCTTTCTTT. Amino acid sequence: CAWSTQGDTEAFF.

In its sample, this clonotype was seen many times. At one end, the junction sequence differs from germline, possibly due to a read error. The chain recombines TRBV19 with TRBJ2-1; the match to TRBD2 covers 10 bases. The CDR3 extends over 14 amino acids. Germline V lookup: CDR1 LNHDA, CDR2 SQIVND (reference sequence). The CDR3 bases are TGTGCCAGTAAACGGCTAGCGGGAGCCAATGAGCAGTCCTTC. Its protein product is CASKRLAGANEQSF.

This clonotype has ten or more counts. V gene TRBV24-1 combines with J gene TRBJ1-4; 8 bases fit TRBD1. The CDR3 runs to 13 residues. CDR1 and CDR2 from the germline V gene are KGHDR and SFDVKD. The junction had 4 bases not matched to a gene; V was cut back by 9 bases and J by 5 bases. The CDR3 DNA sequence: TGTGCCACCTCGACAGGGGCGAATGAAAAACTGTTTTTT. This encodes CATSTGANEKLFF.

This clonotype has a count of ten or more. This chain connects TRBV6-1 to TRBJ1-1; D is unclear. The CDR3 covers 13 residues. Trimming removed 3 bases at V and 4 bases at J, with 9 bases between. Germline CDR1 and CDR2: MNHNS and SASEGT. CDR3 bases: TGTGCCAGCAGTGAGGTCCGGGGCACTGAAGCTTTCTTT. This translates into CASSEVRGTEAFF.

Worth noting for this clonotype: A junction boundary mismatches the germline segment, possibly from a read error. The chain employs TRBV29-1 and TRBJ1-1; D call uncertain. The CDR3 is made up of 12 amino acids. Looked up from germline, CDR1 is SQVTM and CDR2 is ANQGSEA. CDR3 region: CSVVSAHSEALF. In DNA, the CDR3 is TGCAGCGTTGTATCCGCGCACTCTGAAGCTTTGTTT. The full variable domain, with the rest looked up from reference TRBV29-1 and TRBJ1-1, is SAVISQKPSRDICQRGTSLTIQCQVDSQVTMMFWYRQQPGQSLTLIATANQGSEATYESGFVIDKFPISRPNLTFSTLTVSNMSPEDSSIYLCSVVSAHSEALFGQGTRLTVV.

The V and J genes are TRBV7-9 and TRBJ1-1, with 7 positions matching TRBD1. In germline, CDR1 is SEHNR, CDR2 FQNEAQ (reference sequence). V lost 5 bases, J lost 1 base, and 4 bases stayed unmatched. The CDR3 length is 14 residues. The CDR3 region is CASSHDRENTEAFF. CDR3 sequence (DNA): TGTGCCAGCAGCCATGACAGGGAGAACACTGAAGCTTTCTTT.